These 15 T cell receptor beta chains were sequenced from one sample in a study of PD-1 blockade in classical Hodgkin lymphoma. The method was immunoSEQ multiplex PCR; TCRdb's version includes in-frame clones alone and lacks a portion of them. The sample holds about 15,000 clones; just under 80% are singletons and the top ten take around 1.9%. Stated time point: cycle 4 day 1 (C4D1), after six to seven weeks of nivolumab. Each patient relapsed following autologous stem cell transplantation, and prior brentuximab vedotin exposure differed. It was by magnetic negative selection that CD4+ T cells were purified from thawed PBMCs. The specimen was CD4+ T cells from blood, collected before the fourth cycle of nivolumab. The receptors here all came from a human donor with classical Hodgkin lymphoma.

This sequence joins TRBV6-4 and TRBJ1-5; TRBD1 matches 8 bases. Unmatched junction bases numbered 1, after V lost 3 bases and J lost 6 bases. CDR3 length: 13 amino acids. Germline loops: CDR1 MRHNA, CDR2 SNTAGT. The CDR3 sequence is CASSEQGGQPQHF. The DNA of the CDR3 is TGTGCCAGCAGTGAACAGGGGGGTCAGCCCCAGCATTTT.

The rearrangement links TRBV29-1 to TRBJ2-3; maybe TRBD1 (6 bases). V lost 3 bases and J lost 3, with 13 bases in between. Germline lookup yields CDR1 SQVTM and CDR2 ANQGSEA. The CDR3 consists of 14 residues. CDR3 sequence reads: CSVDWGRVTDTQYF. The CDR3 nucleotides are TGCAGCGTTGACTGGGGGCGGGTGACAGATACGCAGTATTTT.

This clone was seen only a few times. CDR3 region: CASSVTGPRTGANVLTF. The CDR3, as DNA: TGCGCCAGCAGCGTGACAGGGCCTCGAACTGGGGCCAACGTCCTGACTTTC. The chain links TRBV5-1 to TRBJ2-6; 7 nucleotides match TRBD1. This CDR3 has 17 amino acids. The germline gives CDR1 SGHRS, CDR2 YFSETQ. J gave up 2 bases and V 4 bases, and 9 bases lay outside the gene matches.

The chain joins TRBV9 to TRBJ2-1; 8 nucleotides match TRBD2. After removal of 3 bases from V and 6 bases from J, the junction contained 11 bases not matched to a gene. From germline, CDR1 is SGDLS and CDR2 YYNGEE. The CDR3 totals 16 residues. CDR3 nucleotides: TGTGCCAGCAGCGCCCGTAAAGCGGGAGTAGGCAATGAGCAGTTCTTC. This codes for CASSARKAGVGNEQFF.

The chain couples TRBV10-3 to TRBJ1-2, with D unclear. The CDR3 is made up of 14 amino acids. Germline V gene lookup returns CDR1 ENHRY and CDR2 SYGVKD. Trimming stripped 9 bases from V and 3 bases from J, with 17 bases between. Written as DNA, the CDR3 is TGTGCCATGGGTTCGGGGTTAGGGTACTATGGCTACACCTTC. Translated, it gives CAMGSGLGYYGYTF.

This clone appeared a few times. This chain uses TRBV10-3 with TRBJ2-1; TRBD2 agrees at 7 bases. The length of the CDR3 is 15 residues. Germline loops: CDR1 ENHRY, CDR2 SYGVKD. V shed 2 bases, J shed 4 bases, and the junction held 5 bases outside the gene matches. Written as DNA, the CDR3 is TGTGCCATCAGTGAGGGTAGCGGGTCGTACAATGAGCAGTTCTTC. Amino acids: CAISEGSGSYNEQFF.

This sequence joins TRBV11-2 and TRBJ2-1, with D possibly being TRBD1 (5 bases). The CDR3 contains 15 residues. V lost 5 bases and J 2 bases, leaving 13 bases between the germline ends. Per the germline V gene, CDR1 is SGHAT and CDR2 is FQNNGV. The CDR3 nucleotides read TGTGCCAGCAGCCCCTCGGCAGGGACCTACAATGAGCAGTTCTTC. Residues: CASSPSAGTYNEQFF.

The genes are TRBV7-9 and TRBJ2-1; either TRBD1 or TRBD2 may fit D (5 bases each). CDR3 size: 15 residues. Trimming removed 5 bases from V and 7 bases from J, with 18 bases in between. Germline V lookup: CDR1 SEHNR, CDR2 FQNEAQ (reference sequence). The DNA for the CDR3 is TGTGCCAGCAGCAGTCTCGTGGTAGGGACGAATGAGCAGTTCTTC. Translated, it gives CASSSLVVGTNEQFF.

The chain couples TRBV6-5 to TRBJ2-7; D gene ambiguous. CDR1 and CDR2 from the germline V gene are MNHEY and SVGAGI. V lost 0 bases and J 2 bases, leaving 8 bases between the germline ends. The CDR3 covers 14 residues. CDR3 nucleotide sequence: TGTGCCAGCAGTTACTCGGGCGGCACCTACGAGCAGTACTTC. The encoded protein is CASSYSGGTYEQYF.

V is TRBV5-1 and J is TRBJ2-2; 9 bases map to TRBD1. Trimming removed 4 bases from V and 3 bases from J; junction bases left unmatched: 7. The CDR3 covers 16 residues. The germline gives CDR1 SGHRS, CDR2 YFSETQ. DNA for the CDR3: TGCGCCAGCAGCCCACTACAGGGGGCGGACACCGGGGAGCTGTTTTTT. This encodes CASSPLQGADTGELFF.

This clone was found a few times. The chain links TRBV5-1 to TRBJ2-1; 7 nucleotides line up with TRBD2. Germline V gene lookup returns CDR1 SGHRS and CDR2 YFSETQ. The CDR3 has 15 residues. The J segment lost 9 bases and the V segment lost 4 bases, leaving 13 bases of the junction unmatched. CDR3 region: CASSLDGRILGEQFF. As DNA, the CDR3 is TGCGCCAGCAGCCTAGACGGGAGGATTCTTGGTGAGCAGTTCTTC.

V and J are TRBV5-4 and TRBJ2-3; 10 nucleotides line up with TRBD1. The CDR3 length is 16 residues. CDR1 is SGHNT, CDR2 YYREEE, per germline (reference sequence). Trimming took 4 bases from V and 1 from J; bases not matched to a gene: 6. As DNA, the CDR3 is TGTGCCAGCAGCGAGACAGGGGGCGCTGGCACAGATACGCAGTATTTT. It codes for CASSETGGAGTDTQYF. The full variable domain, its missing parts supplied by reference TRBV5-4 and TRBJ2-3, is ETGVTQSPTHLIKTRGQQVTLRCSSQSGHNTVSWYQQALGQGPQFIFQYYREEENGRGNFPPRFSGLQFPNYSSELNVNALELDDSALYLCASSETGGAGTDTQYFGPGTRLTVL.

This sequence joins TRBV18 and TRBJ2-6; D gene ambiguous. The CDR3 runs 17 residues. Trimming removed 3 bases at V and 4 bases at J, with 16 bases between. CDR1 is KGHSH and CDR2 is LQKENI in the germline V gene. DNA of the CDR3: TGTGCCAGCTCACCTCTCCGGACGGCACTCGGGGCCAACGTCCTGACTTTC. This translates into CASSPLRTALGANVLTF.

The V and J genes are TRBV28 and TRBJ2-7; 7 bases agree with TRBD2. There are 16 residues in the CDR3. Germline V gives CDR1 MDHEN, CDR2 SYDVKM. Trimming at V came to 2 bases and at J to 3 bases, leaving 10 bases not matched to a gene. CDR3 nucleotide sequence: TGTGCCAGCAGTTTAACCCGAAGCGGGAACTACTACGAGCAGTACTTC. Its protein product is CASSLTRSGNYYEQYF. Looking up the rest from reference TRBV28 and TRBJ2-7 gives the full variable domain: DVKVTQSSRYLVKRTGEKVFLECVQDMDHENMFWYRQDPGLGLRLIYFSYDVKMKEKGDIPEGYSVSREKKERFSLILESASTNQTSMYLCASSLTRSGNYYEQYFGPGTRLTVT.

The chain uses TRBV7-9 and TRBJ2-3; D is undetermined. This CDR3 has 10 residues. Germline V gene data show CDR1 as SEHNR and CDR2 as FQNEAQ (reference sequence). The V end lost 5 bases, the J end lost 6 bases, and 3 bases lay between the germline ends. Written as DNA, the CDR3 is TGTGCCAGCAGCGCTGATACGCAGTATTTT. Translating it yields CASSADTQYF.